A selection of T cell receptor beta chains follows, all from one sample in a study of T cell repertoires in cytomegalovirus infection. These TCRs' antigens remain unknown. TCRdb analysed the reads with MiXCR anew, one entry per CDR3 protein. The sample contains 450,000 to 650,000 distinct CDR3 sequences, 40% of which appear only once. Sequenced material: cultured PBMCs, taken from culture after CMV antigen stimulation. The source is a human donor in good health (CMV status not recorded). Some clones in this sample may be carry-over from other donors' samples. The CDR3 runs from the conserved cysteine through the conserved F or W. A D gene is named only where the DNA matches it firmly. Some rows mark clone size as missing; the rest say once, few, many or name a class of expanded clone.

v_call	cdr3_length	j_call	d_call	clone_size	cdr3_aa	cdr3_nt
TRBV7-2	16	TRBJ2-2	-	-	CASSLVRARGTGELFF	TGTGCCAGCAGCCTCGTCCGGGCCCGGGGCACCGGGGAGCTGTTTTTT
TRBV7-8	17	TRBJ2-1	-	-	CASSVNRVGRLNNEQFF	TGTGCCAGCAGCGTCAACAGGGTGGGTCGGCTCAACAATGAGCAGTTCTTC
TRBV7-8	17	TRBJ1-5	TRBD1	few	CASSFIKGQGAAQPQHF	TGTGCCAGCAGCTTCATTAAGGGACAGGGAGCGGCTCAGCCCCAGCATTTT
TRBV7-2	15	TRBJ2-5	-	-	CASSDRDRGAETQYF	TGTGCCAGCAGCGACCGGGACCGCGGCGCGGAGACCCAGTACTTC
TRBV6-8	13	TRBJ2-7	-	-	CASSYSRAVEQYF	TGTGCCAGCAGTTACTCGCGGGCGGTCGAGCAGTACTTC
TRBV2	13	TRBJ1-2	-	-	CASSGVSNYGYTF	TGTGCCAGCAGTGGTGTGTCAAACTATGGCTACACCTTC
TRBV29-1	14	TRBJ1-2	-	-	CSVEVPGSNYGYTF	TGCAGCGTTGAAGTGCCAGGGAGTAACTATGGCTACACCTTC
TRBV7-4	17	TRBJ2-6	-	-	CASSLPLLGTGANVLTF	TGTGCCAGCAGCCTCCCTTTGTTGGGGACTGGGGCCAACGTCCTGACTTTC
TRBV2	11	TRBJ2-2	-	-	CASLIAGELFF	TGTGCCAGCCTTATAGCCGGGGAGCTGTTTTTT
TRBV7-2	17	TRBJ2-3	TRBD2	-	CASSLARRGESTDTQYF	TGTGCCAGCAGCTTAGCTCGGCGGGGGGAAAGCACAGATACGCAGTATTTT
TRBV20-1	13	TRBJ1-1	-	-	CSARDTMNTEAFF	TGCAGTGCCAGGGACACCATGAACACTGAAGCTTTCTTT
TRBV12-3/TRBV12-4	13	TRBJ1-5	-	-	CASSFSFGQPQHF	TGTGCCAGCAGTTTTTCTTTCGGTCAGCCCCAGCATTTT
TRBV6-2/TRBV6-3	17	TRBJ2-7	TRBD1	many	CASSHTTWDRRGYEQYF	TGTGCCAGCAGCCATACCACCTGGGACAGGAGGGGCTACGAGCAGTACTTC
TRBV11-2	14	TRBJ1-1	-	-	CASSQLQVNTEAFF	TGTGCCAGCAGCCAGCTACAAGTAAACACTGAAGCTTTCTTT
TRBV15	13	TRBJ1-4	-	-	CATSRDHGEKLFF	TGTGCCACCAGCAGAGATCATGGGGAAAAACTGTTTTTT
TRBV7-9	14	TRBJ2-2	-	-	CASRDPANTGELFF	TGTGCCAGCAGGGACCCCGCGAACACCGGGGAGCTGTTTTTT
TRBV6-6	15	TRBJ2-1	TRBD2	-	CASSEPGGPSNEQFF	TGTGCCAGCAGTGAGCCGGGGGGGCCTTCTAATGAGCAGTTCTTC
TRBV14	15	TRBJ1-1	-	once	CASSQEMGLGTEAFF	TGTGCCAGCAGCCAAGAGATGGGCCTAGGGACTGAAGCTTTCTTT
TRBV15	15	TRBJ2-1	TRBD1	-	CATSSRDRGIDEQFF	TGTGCCACCAGCAGCCGGGACAGGGGTATCGATGAGCAGTTCTTC
TRBV4-1	15	TRBJ1-1	-	few	CASSLYEGGNTEAFF	TGCGCCAGCAGCCTCTATGAGGGCGGGAACACTGAAGCTTTCTTT
TRBV7-2	14	TRBJ2-7	-	few	CASSQETGFNEQYF	TGTGCCAGCAGCCAGGAAACAGGGTTCAACGAGCAGTACTTC
TRBV6-2/TRBV6-3	13	TRBJ2-1	TRBD1	-	CASRDRVLHEQFF	TGTGCCAGCAGGGACAGGGTCCTCCATGAGCAGTTCTTC
TRBV19	12	TRBJ2-3	-	-	CASSSPWDTQYF	TGTGCCAGTTCTTCTCCCTGGGATACGCAGTATTTT
TRBV6-2/TRBV6-3	13	TRBJ2-6	-	-	CASSKGWANVLTF	TGTGCCAGCAGTAAGGGCTGGGCCAACGTCCTGACTTTC
TRBV25-1	13	TRBJ2-2	-	-	CASRTLNTGELFF	TGTGCCAGCAGGACCCTTAACACCGGGGAGCTGTTTTTT
TRBV19	13	TRBJ1-1	-	few	CASSPTPYTEAFF	TGTGCCAGTAGTCCCACACCCTACACTGAAGCTTTCTTT
TRBV7-9	15	TRBJ1-1	-	few	CASSLAYRTVTEAFF	TGTGCCAGCAGCTTAGCCTATCGGACAGTCACTGAAGCTTTCTTT
TRBV7-2	15	TRBJ2-3	-	-	CASSLMNGIADTQYF	TGTGCCAGCAGCCTTATGAACGGGATAGCAGATACGCAGTATTTT
TRBV27	12	TRBJ2-2	-	few	CASGWNTGELFF	TGTGCCAGCGGATGGAACACCGGGGAGCTGTTTTTT
TRBV6-8	11	TRBJ2-7	TRBD1	-	CAGQGPYEQYF	TGTGCCGGACAGGGACCCTACGAGCAGTACTTC
TRBV27	14	TRBJ1-1	-	-	CASSPSGPRSEAFF	TGTGCCAGCAGTCCATCGGGGCCACGGTCTGAAGCTTTCTTT
TRBV6-2/TRBV6-3	13	TRBJ1-1	TRBD1	-	CASSVQGSTEAFF	TGTGCCAGCAGTGTACAGGGGAGCACTGAAGCTTTCTTT
TRBV7-2	12	TRBJ2-2	-	few	CASSLMPGELFF	TGTGCCAGCAGCTTAATGCCCGGGGAGCTGTTTTTT